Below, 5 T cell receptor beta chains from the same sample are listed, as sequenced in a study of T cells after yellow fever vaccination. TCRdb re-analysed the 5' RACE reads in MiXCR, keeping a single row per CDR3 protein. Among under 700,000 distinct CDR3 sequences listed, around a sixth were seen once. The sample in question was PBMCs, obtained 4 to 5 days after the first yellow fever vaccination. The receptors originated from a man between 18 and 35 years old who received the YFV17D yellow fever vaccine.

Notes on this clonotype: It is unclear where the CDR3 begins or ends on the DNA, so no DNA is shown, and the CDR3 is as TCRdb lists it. The CDR3 spells CASSLGRDNEQFFGPGTRRRQFF. The rearrangement uses TRBV5-1 and TRBJ2-1; TRBD1, the table's D call, lacks a check against the DNA. Germline V CDR1 and CDR2: SGHRS, YFSETQ. The CDR3 has 23 amino acids, counting both end residues.

The CDR3 sequence: CSASDRGRGGYTF. CDR3 bases: TGCAGTGCTAGCGACAGGGGGCGCGGAGGCTACACCTTC. The chain combines TRBV20-1 with TRBJ1-2; TRBD1 agrees at 10 bases. The CDR3 extends over 13 amino acids. Germline V gene sequence: CDR1 DFQATT, CDR2 SNEGSKA (reference sequence). The V gene end was trimmed by 3 bases and the J gene end by 8 bases; junction bases not matched to a gene: 6.

CDR3 coding DNA: TGTGCCAGCAGTGAATATACCGGGTTCTATGGCTACACCTTC. Translating it yields CASSEYTGFYGYTF. The genes are TRBV25-1 and TRBJ1-2, with D unresolved. Trimming pared 0 bases from V and 4 bases from J, leaving 9 bases between. The CDR3 is 14 amino acids. CDR1 is MGHDK, CDR2 SYGVNS, per germline.

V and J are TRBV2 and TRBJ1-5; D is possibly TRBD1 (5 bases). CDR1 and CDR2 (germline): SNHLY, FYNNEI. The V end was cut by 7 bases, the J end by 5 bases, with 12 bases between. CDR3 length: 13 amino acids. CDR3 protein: CASTRQLDQPQHF. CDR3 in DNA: TGTGCCAGCACCCGACAGCTTGATCAGCCCCAGCATTTT.

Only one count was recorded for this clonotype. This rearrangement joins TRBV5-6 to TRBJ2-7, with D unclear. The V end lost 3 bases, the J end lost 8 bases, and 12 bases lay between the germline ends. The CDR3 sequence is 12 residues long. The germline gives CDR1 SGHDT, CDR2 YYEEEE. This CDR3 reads CASSSRRGQQYV. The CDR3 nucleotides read TGTGCCAGCAGCTCGAGGCGCGGCCAGCAGTACGTC.